The clone carrying this TCR beta chain was seen ten or more times. These data belong to a study of CD8+CD57+ T cells in acquired aplastic anemia. Study-wide background: Average DNA yield from sorted CD4+ and CD8+ cells was approximately 3.2 ug.

For CDR3 and TCR beta VDJ profiling, genomic DNA was the template used. TCRdb analysed the reads with MiXCR anew, one entry per CDR3 protein. The sample holds approximately 300,000 distinct CDR3 sequences, 56% seen once. Unmatched junction bases numbered 7, after V lost 5 bases and J lost 4 bases. This CDR3 region has 14 residues. Germline loops: CDR1 SQVTM, CDR2 ANQGSEA. Patients chosen for sequencing had CD8+CD57+ cells that had expanded, as shown by flow cytometry. The chain uses TRBV29-1 and TRBJ1-1, with 10 nucleotides matching TRBD1. This TCR was sampled from a human donor with aplastic anemia. Sequencing was done on a sample of sorted CD4+, CD8+, or CD8+CD57+ T cells (not recorded which) from PBMCs. CDR3 nucleotide sequence: TGCAGCGTTCAGAGACAGGGGGCGATCACTGAAGCTTTCTTT. It translates to CSVQRQGAITEAFF.